This entry concerns a single T cell receptor (beta chain). Its antigen is not identified. The data are from a study of cytomegalovirus exposure and HLA in healthy donors. Germline V CDR1 and CDR2: MNHEY, SMNVEV (reference sequence). This CDR3 is built from 14 residues. Trimming at V came to 6 bases and at J to 9 bases, leaving 8 bases not matched to a gene. The PCR used 60 Vbeta and 13 Jbeta primers. Using immunoSEQ multiplex PCR, the repertoire was profiled, and TCRdb retains in-frame clones only, with some absent. Altogether under 250,000 clones are present, about 81% being singletons, with the ten largest covering approximately 5.7%. Study outcomes and limitations: Reports state that TCR beta sequences accurately predicted most subjects' HLA-A and HLA-B alleles.

Sequencing was performed on PBMCs. This rearrangement joins TRBV27 to TRBJ2-3; 11 nucleotides align to TRBD2. The clonotype was recovered from a man in his forties in good health and CMV-seropositive. CDR3 nucleotides: TGTGCCAGCAGAACGGGACTAGCGGAAACAACGCAGTATTTT. Its protein product is CASRTGLAETTQYF.